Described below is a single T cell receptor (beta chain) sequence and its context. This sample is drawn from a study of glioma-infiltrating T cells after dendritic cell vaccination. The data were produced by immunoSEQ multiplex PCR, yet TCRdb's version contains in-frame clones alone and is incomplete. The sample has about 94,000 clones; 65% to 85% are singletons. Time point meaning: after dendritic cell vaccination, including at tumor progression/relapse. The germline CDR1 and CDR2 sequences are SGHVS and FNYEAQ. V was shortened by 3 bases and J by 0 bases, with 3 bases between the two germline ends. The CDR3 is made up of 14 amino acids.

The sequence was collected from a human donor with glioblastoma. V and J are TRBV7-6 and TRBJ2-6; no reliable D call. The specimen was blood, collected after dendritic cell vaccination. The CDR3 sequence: CASSFYSGANVLTF. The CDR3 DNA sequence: TGTGCCAGCAGCTTTTACTCTGGGGCCAACGTCCTGACTTTC. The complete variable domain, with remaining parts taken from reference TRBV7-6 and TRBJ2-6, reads GAGVSQSPRYKVTKRGQDVALRCDPISGHVSLYWYRQALGQGPEFLTYFNYEAQQDKSGLPNDRFSAERPEGSISTLTIQRTEQRDSAMYRCASSFYSGANVLTFGAGSRLTVL.